This is a list of T cell receptor beta chains from one sample in a study of CD8 T cells in Susac syndrome. TCRdb fed the immunoSEQ multiplex PCR reads into MiXCR, producing one record per CDR3 protein. Of 73,000 or so distinct CDR3 sequences in the sample, about 95% were seen once. Material: CD8+ T cells from PBMCs. These receptors all stem from a human donor with multiple sclerosis. Each CDR3 is given with its conserved first and last residue. D genes are given only for firm matches. Some rows have no size entry. The others give once, few or many, or a class for an expanded clone.

V gene: TRBV5-4; D gene: TRBD1; J gene: TRBJ2-7; clone size: once; CDR3 DNA: TGTGCCAGCAGCTTCTCCCGGGACAGAGGAACCTACGAGCAGTACTTC; CDR3 protein: CASSFSRDRGTYEQYF
V gene: TRBV12-3/TRBV12-4; D gene: TRBD1; J gene: TRBJ1-5; clone size: .; CDR3 DNA: TGTGCCAGCAGTTCCCCCGGACAGGATATCAATCAGCCCCAGCATTTT; CDR3 protein: CASSSPGQDINQPQHF
V gene: TRBV29-1; D gene: TRBD2; J gene: TRBJ2-5; clone size: .; CDR3 DNA: TGCAGCGTCCCCGCGGGAGGGTCGGAGACCCAGTACTTC; CDR3 protein: CSVPAGGSETQYF
V gene: TRBV20-1; D gene: .; J gene: TRBJ1-1; clone size: .; CDR3 DNA: TGCAGTGCTAGAGATCTCGGGGGGGGGACTGAAGCTTTCTTT; CDR3 protein: CSARDLGGGTEAFF
V gene: TRBV7-9; D gene: .; J gene: TRBJ1-3; clone size: .; CDR3 DNA: TGTGCCAGCAGAACGATCATCGGGTATACCTCTGGAAACACCATATATTTT; CDR3 protein: CASRTIIGYTSGNTIYF
V gene: TRBV2; D gene: TRBD1; J gene: TRBJ2-7; clone size: .; CDR3 DNA: TGTGCCAGCAACAGGGGGCTAACCTACGAGCAGTACTTC; CDR3 protein: CASNRGLTYEQYF
V gene: TRBV2; D gene: .; J gene: TRBJ1-1; clone size: .; CDR3 DNA: TGTGCCAGCAGCCTTTCCGGGACAACTGAAGCTTTCTTT; CDR3 protein: CASSLSGTTEAFF
V gene: TRBV6-5; D gene: .; J gene: TRBJ2-1; clone size: .; CDR3 DNA: TGTGCCAGCAGTTACTCGCAGACAAGCTTCGAGGAGCAGTTCTTC; CDR3 protein: CASSYSQTSFEEQFF
V gene: TRBV4-1; D gene: .; J gene: TRBJ1-1; clone size: .; CDR3 DNA: TGCGCCAGCACCCAAGGGAGCAGGGCCACTGAAGCTTTCTTT; CDR3 protein: CASTQGSRATEAFF
V gene: TRBV24-1; D gene: TRBD1; J gene: TRBJ2-1; clone size: once; CDR3 DNA: TGTGCCACCAGTGAGACCGGGACAGGAAAAAATGAGCAGTTCTTC; CDR3 protein: CATSETGTGKNEQFF
V gene: TRBV13; D gene: .; J gene: TRBJ1-4; clone size: .; CDR3 DNA: TGTGCCAGCAGCTTAGGGCAGGCGACTAATGAAAAACTGTTTTTT; CDR3 protein: CASSLGQATNEKLFF
V gene: TRBV19; D gene: TRBD1; J gene: TRBJ1-1; clone size: .; CDR3 DNA: TGTGCCAGTAGTTACTACAGGGGGCATCTGGACACTGAAGCTTTCTTT; CDR3 protein: CASSYYRGHLDTEAFF
V gene: TRBV4-1; D gene: .; J gene: TRBJ1-1; clone size: .; CDR3 DNA: TGCGCCAGCAGCCAAGATGGGGACGGCAACACTGAAGCTTTCTTT; CDR3 protein: CASSQDGDGNTEAFF
V gene: TRBV7-9; D gene: .; J gene: TRBJ1-1; clone size: .; CDR3 DNA: TGTGCCAGCAGCTCTAGGACGTGGGGCGCTGAAGCTTTCTTT; CDR3 protein: CASSSRTWGAEAFF
V gene: TRBV19; D gene: TRBD1; J gene: TRBJ2-7; clone size: .; CDR3 DNA: TGTGCCAGTAGTATCAACAGGGGTGCTTCCTACGAGCAGTACTTC; CDR3 protein: CASSINRGASYEQYF
V gene: TRBV9; D gene: TRBD2; J gene: TRBJ2-5; clone size: .; CDR3 DNA: TGTGCCAGCAGCGTAGCCGGGACTACCCAAGAGACCCAGTACTTC; CDR3 protein: CASSVAGTTQETQYF
V gene: TRBV20-1; D gene: .; J gene: TRBJ1-1; clone size: .; CDR3 DNA: TGCAGTGCTAGATTGGACAGGAACACTGAAGCTTTCTTT; CDR3 protein: CSARLDRNTEAFF
V gene: TRBV14; D gene: TRBD2; J gene: TRBJ2-7; clone size: .; CDR3 DNA: TGTGCCAGCAGCCAAGCGGGACTAGCGCCCTACGAGCAGTACTTC; CDR3 protein: CASSQAGLAPYEQYF
V gene: TRBV5-1; D gene: TRBD2; J gene: TRBJ2-1; clone size: .; CDR3 DNA: TGCGCCAGCAGCTCGGAGGGGACTAGCGGGAAATTCTCCTACAATGAGCAGTTCTTC; CDR3 protein: CASSSEGTSGKFSYNEQFF
V gene: TRBV27; D gene: TRBD1; J gene: TRBJ1-2; clone size: .; CDR3 DNA: TGTGCCAGCAGTTCAAAGAGCACAGGGGGCGGGTATGGCTACACCTTC; CDR3 protein: CASSSKSTGGGYGYTF
V gene: TRBV4-3; D gene: TRBD2; J gene: TRBJ2-1; clone size: once; CDR3 DNA: TGCGCCAGCAGCCAAGATGGGGGGGCCTACAATGAGCAGTTCTTC; CDR3 protein: CASSQDGGAYNEQFF
V gene: TRBV2; D gene: TRBD1; J gene: TRBJ1-1; clone size: .; CDR3 DNA: TGTGCCAGCAGAACAGGACAGGGGACCACTGAAGCTTTCTTT; CDR3 protein: CASRTGQGTTEAFF
V gene: TRBV7-6; D gene: .; J gene: TRBJ1-1; clone size: .; CDR3 DNA: TGTGCCAGCAGCTTAGCGTCGGCAGCTCCGAACACTGAAGCTTTCTTT; CDR3 protein: CASSLASAAPNTEAFF
V gene: TRBV6-1; D gene: TRBD2; J gene: TRBJ2-2; clone size: .; CDR3 DNA: TGTGCCAGCAGTGGACTAGCGGGAGGATATGGCGTGGAGCTGTTTTTT; CDR3 protein: CASSGLAGGYGVELFF
V gene: TRBV27; D gene: TRBD1; J gene: TRBJ2-7; clone size: .; CDR3 DNA: TGTGCCAGCAGGGGACAGGCCACTTACGAGCAGTACTTC; CDR3 protein: CASRGQATYEQYF
V gene: TRBV29-1; D gene: .; J gene: TRBJ2-3; clone size: .; CDR3 DNA: TGCAGCGTTGAAGATTTTTCAGCTGACACAGATACGCAGTATTTT; CDR3 protein: CSVEDFSADTDTQYF
V gene: TRBV7-9; D gene: .; J gene: TRBJ1-1; clone size: once; CDR3 DNA: TGTGCCAGCAGTTCCTCGAGGACCTCGAACACTGAAGCTTTCTTT; CDR3 protein: CASSSSRTSNTEAFF
V gene: TRBV6-2/TRBV6-3; D gene: .; J gene: TRBJ2-7; clone size: .; CDR3 DNA: TGTGCCAGCAGTTACTCGATGGGGAACCTACAGGATCTTGGCTACGAGCAGTACTTC; CDR3 protein: CASSYSMGNLQDLGYEQYF
V gene: TRBV12-3/TRBV12-4; D gene: .; J gene: TRBJ2-7; clone size: .; CDR3 DNA: TGTGCCAGCACCTCGACTATTCCTCCCTACGAGCAGTACTTC; CDR3 protein: CASTSTIPPYEQYF
V gene: TRBV12-3/TRBV12-4; D gene: .; J gene: TRBJ1-2; clone size: .; CDR3 DNA: TGTGCCAGCAGTTTATGGGCAAATGGCTACACCTTC; CDR3 protein: CASSLWANGYTF
V gene: TRBV19; D gene: TRBD1; J gene: TRBJ1-1; clone size: .; CDR3 DNA: TGTGCCAGTAGTGTAGGGGGCGGAGGCACTGAAGCTTTCTTT; CDR3 protein: CASSVGGGGTEAFF
V gene: TRBV7-9; D gene: TRBD2; J gene: TRBJ2-5; clone size: .; CDR3 DNA: TGTGCCAGCAGCGAGGAGAACGGGGGGGCGCCCCGAGAGACCCAGTACTTC; CDR3 protein: CASSEENGGAPRETQYF
V gene: TRBV2; D gene: .; J gene: TRBJ1-2; clone size: .; CDR3 DNA: TGTGCCAGCAGCGCTAGTCAGGCGCTGGGCTATGGCTACACCTTC; CDR3 protein: CASSASQALGYGYTF
V gene: TRBV27; D gene: .; J gene: TRBJ2-2; clone size: .; CDR3 DNA: TGTGCTAGCAGTCTGTGGGGCACCGGGGAGCTGTTTTTT; CDR3 protein: CASSLWGTGELFF
V gene: TRBV27; D gene: TRBD1; J gene: TRBJ1-4; clone size: once; CDR3 DNA: TGTGCCAGCAGTTTGGAGACAGGGGGAGAAAAACTGTTTTTT; CDR3 protein: CASSLETGGEKLFF
V gene: TRBV27; D gene: .; J gene: TRBJ2-1; clone size: .; CDR3 DNA: TGTGCCAGCAGTTTAGTAGCGTTCGATGAGCAGTTCTTC; CDR3 protein: CASSLVAFDEQFF
V gene: TRBV18; D gene: .; J gene: TRBJ2-1; clone size: .; CDR3 DNA: TGTGCCAGCTCACCTCTACGATGGAGCAATGAGCAGTTCTTC; CDR3 protein: CASSPLRWSNEQFF
V gene: TRBV7-6; D gene: .; J gene: TRBJ2-7; clone size: .; CDR3 DNA: TGTGCCAGCAGCCCCTTGAAATTAACCTACGAGCAGTACTTC; CDR3 protein: CASSPLKLTYEQYF
V gene: TRBV29-1; D gene: TRBD1; J gene: TRBJ1-2; clone size: .; CDR3 DNA: TGCAGCGTCTTATTCCACAGGGGCCTCCACTATGGCTACACCTTC; CDR3 protein: CSVLFHRGLHYGYTF
V gene: TRBV30; D gene: .; J gene: TRBJ1-1; clone size: once; CDR3 DNA: TGTGCCTGGAGTTCGGTTCCGTACACTGAAGCTTTCTTT; CDR3 protein: CAWSSVPYTEAFF
V gene: TRBV7-2; D gene: .; J gene: TRBJ2-7; clone size: .; CDR3 DNA: TGTGCCAGCAGCCTTTACAGGGACCTCCGGGAGCAGTACTTC; CDR3 protein: CASSLYRDLREQYF
V gene: TRBV4-2; D gene: .; J gene: TRBJ2-7; clone size: .; CDR3 DNA: TGTGCCAGCAGCCACCCTGGGGGGGACAGGTCAACCTACGAGCAGTACTTC; CDR3 protein: CASSHPGGDRSTYEQYF
V gene: TRBV12-3/TRBV12-4; D gene: .; J gene: TRBJ2-1; clone size: .; CDR3 DNA: TGTGCCAGCACCGCGACCGGAGAAGAGCAGTTCTTC; CDR3 protein: CASTATGEEQFF
V gene: TRBV6-1; D gene: TRBD1; J gene: TRBJ1-3; clone size: .; CDR3 DNA: TGTGCCAGCAGTGAGACAGGGAGCTCTGGAAACACCATATATTTT; CDR3 protein: CASSETGSSGNTIYF
V gene: TRBV4-3; D gene: .; J gene: TRBJ1-2; clone size: .; CDR3 DNA: TGCGCCAGCAGCCAAGATCTCGAGGGGACCTATGGCTACACCTTC; CDR3 protein: CASSQDLEGTYGYTF
V gene: TRBV3-1; D gene: .; J gene: TRBJ1-4; clone size: .; CDR3 DNA: TGTGCCACCGATAAAACCTGGGCAACTAATGAAAAACTGTTTTTT; CDR3 protein: CATDKTWATNEKLFF
V gene: TRBV4-1; D gene: .; J gene: TRBJ1-1; clone size: .; CDR3 DNA: TGCGCCAGCAGCCAGCAAAGGGCGAACACTGAAGCTTTCTTT; CDR3 protein: CASSQQRANTEAFF
V gene: TRBV7-9; D gene: .; J gene: TRBJ2-7; clone size: .; CDR3 DNA: TGTGCCAGCAGCTTAGGGTTGAACTACGAGCAGTACTTC; CDR3 protein: CASSLGLNYEQYF
V gene: TRBV19; D gene: TRBD1; J gene: TRBJ2-5; clone size: .; CDR3 DNA: TGTGCCAGTACAAGACAGGGGGAAAGACAAGAGACCCAGTACTTC; CDR3 protein: CASTRQGERQETQYF
V gene: TRBV6-2/TRBV6-3; D gene: .; J gene: TRBJ2-2; clone size: .; CDR3 DNA: TGTGCCAGCAGTTACAGGGACACCGGGGAGCTGTTTTTT; CDR3 protein: CASSYRDTGELFF
V gene: TRBV27; D gene: .; J gene: TRBJ2-1; clone size: .; CDR3 DNA: TGTGCCAGCAGTTATTGGCAGGGTTCCTACAATGAGCAGTTCTTC; CDR3 protein: CASSYWQGSYNEQFF
V gene: TRBV6-5; D gene: .; J gene: TRBJ2-7; clone size: .; CDR3 DNA: TGTGCCAGCAGTTGGCCTAAGGAGGCTGCCCGAGGCGACGAGCAGTACTTC; CDR3 protein: CASSWPKEAARGDEQYF
V gene: TRBV29-1; D gene: TRBD1; J gene: TRBJ2-1; clone size: .; CDR3 DNA: TGCAGCGTTGCGCCAGGGGGCCACGTTGAGCAGTTCTTC; CDR3 protein: CSVAPGGHVEQFF
V gene: TRBV30; D gene: TRBD1; J gene: TRBJ2-7; clone size: .; CDR3 DNA: TGTGCCTGGGGAACAGGACAGGGGGCTAACGAGCAGTACTTC; CDR3 protein: CAWGTGQGANEQYF